Below, 18 T cell receptor beta chains from the same sample are listed, as sequenced in a study of blood T cells in healthy people across ages. Alongside a J-beta primer mix, a sample-barcoded 5' primer served in a second PCR lasting about 7 to 11 cycles. TCRdb ran MiXCR on the 5' RACE reads and lists one entry per CDR3 protein. The sample consists of hundreds of thousands of distinct CDR3 sequences, 45% to 50% of them appearing once. Source material: blood. Source of these receptors: a woman aged 55-69 years in good health.

This clonotype was seen a handful of times. This rearrangement joins TRBV20-1 to TRBJ2-3; the match to TRBD2 covers 12 bases. The germline V gene has CDR1 DFQATT and CDR2 SNEGSKA (reference sequence). The J segment lost 6 bases and the V segment lost 5 bases, leaving 9 bases of the junction unmatched. This CDR3 contains 15 residues. The CDR3 nucleotides read TGCAGTGCTCATGAGACTAGCGGGAGTTCGGATACGCAGTATTTT. Protein: CSAHETSGSSDTQYF.

V and J are TRBV15 and TRBJ2-7, with D possibly being TRBD1 (6 bases). The last part of the DNA fits TRBJ2-5 better; the J call may be wrong. The length of the CDR3 is 16 residues. CDR1 and CDR2 from the germline V gene are LNHNV and YYDKDF (reference sequence). The chain's CDR3 is CATISSYNRVIGTQYF. CDR3 in DNA: TGTGCCACCATCAGTTCCTATAACAGGGTAATCGGGACCCAGTACTTC.

V and J are TRBV7-2 and TRBJ1-2; D gene ambiguous. Between the trimmed V and J ends, which lost 1 base and 4 bases, there was a span of 7 bases. From germline, CDR1 is SGHTA and CDR2 FQGNSA. The CDR3 is 13 residues long. The CDR3 loop is CASSLDGPYGYTF. DNA of the CDR3: TGTGCCAGCAGCTTAGATGGACCCTATGGCTACACCTTC.

This clonotype was found a few times. This sequence joins TRBV6-6 and TRBJ2-7; TRBD2 aligns across 10 bases. This CDR3 is built from 15 residues. Germline-derived CDR1 and CDR2 are MNHNY and SVGAGI (reference sequence). After removal of 6 bases from V and 2 bases from J, the junction contained 7 bases not matched to a gene. In DNA form, the CDR3 reads TGTGCCAGCAGCCATCGGACTAGCGGAACCTACGAGCAGTACTTC. Protein sequence: CASSHRTSGTYEQYF.

The chain employs TRBV7-2 and TRBJ1-2; a possible D gene is TRBD1 (6 bases). CDR1 and CDR2 (germline): SGHTA, FQGNSA. This CDR3 contains 16 residues. With 2 bases removed from V and 4 bases from J, the gap between germline ends came to 17 bases. This CDR3 is CASSLRGAKQIYGYTF. DNA of the CDR3: TGTGCCAGCAGCTTAAGGGGGGCTAAGCAGATCTATGGCTACACCTTC.

This clonotype was recorded once. The chain employs TRBV20-1 and TRBJ2-7, with D uncertain. Per germline, CDR1 DFQATT and CDR2 SNEGSKA (reference sequence). V lost 0 bases, J lost 1 base, and 7 bases lay in between. The CDR3 totals 13 residues. The CDR3 DNA follows: TGCAGTGCTAGAGAAGGATGGTCCTACGAGCAGTACTTC. Translated: CSAREGWSYEQYF.

V is TRBV6-5 and J is TRBJ1-2, with D tentatively TRBD1 (5 bases). Trimming left V 4 bases short and J 1 base short, with 10 bases between. Germline V gene data show CDR1 as MNHEY and CDR2 as SVGAGI. There are 14 residues in the CDR3. CDR3 region: CASSSQGLNYGYTF. DNA for the CDR3: TGTGCCAGCAGTTCCCAGGGACTTAACTATGGCTACACCTTC.

The chain joins TRBV29-1 to TRBJ1-1; D perhaps matches TRBD1 (6 bases). Trimming stripped 5 bases from V and 1 base from J, with 14 bases between. Germline loops: CDR1 SQVTM, CDR2 ANQGSEA. The length of the CDR3 is 14 residues. In nucleotides, the CDR3 is TGCAGCGTTTATGGGACAACATGGAACACTGAAGCTTTCTTT. Translating it yields CSVYGTTWNTEAFF.

The V gene is TRBV28, the J gene TRBJ1-1, with 9 bases that match TRBD1. CDR3 length: 19 residues. The J segment lost 0 bases and the V segment lost 2 bases, leaving 13 bases of the junction unmatched. Germline-derived CDR1 and CDR2 are MDHEN and SYDVKM. The CDR3 DNA is TGTGCCAGCAGTTTACCCATTCGCGGGACAGGGAGGATGAACACTGAAGCTTTCTTT. Protein product: CASSLPIRGTGRMNTEAFF.

This chain joins TRBV24-1 and TRBJ2-1; TRBD2 agrees at 13 bases. V dropped 1 base and J dropped 9; count of bases not matched to a gene: 8. The CDR3 covers 17 residues. The germline V gene encodes CDR1 KGHDR and CDR2 SFDVKD. The CDR3 DNA reads as TGTGCCACCAGTGATTTAGAACTAGCGGGAGGGCCCTTTGAGCAGTTCTTC. Its protein product is CATSDLELAGGPFEQFF.

This chain joins TRBV29-1 and TRBJ2-1, with 12 nucleotides matching TRBD2. J gave up 5 bases and V 4 bases, and 6 bases lay outside the gene matches. CDR1 is SQVTM, CDR2 ANQGSEA, per germline. CDR3 length: 15 residues. The CDR3 spells CSVGGTSGHHNEQFF. CDR3 nucleotide sequence: TGCAGCGTTGGGGGGACTAGCGGGCACCACAATGAGCAGTTCTTC.

The chain combines TRBV7-3 with TRBJ2-3, with 7 positions matching TRBD2. Germline CDR1 is SGHTA and CDR2 is FQGTGA. The CDR3 is 18 residues long. Trimming cost V 0 bases and J 1 base; bases outside gene matches: 10. The CDR3 nucleotides read TGTGCCAGCAGCTTAACTGCGGCGGGAGATCTCGGCACAGATACGCAGTATTTT. Protein: CASSLTAAGDLGTDTQYF. Full variable domain (rest looked up from reference TRBV7-3 and TRBJ2-3): GAGVSQTPSNKVTEKGKYVELRCDPISGHTALYWYRQSLGQGPEFLIYFQGTGAADDSGLPNDRFFAVRPEGSVSTLKIQRTERGDSAVYLCASSLTAAGDLGTDTQYFGPGTRLTVL.

A note on this clonotype: At one end, the junction sequence differs from germline, possibly due to a read error. This sequence joins TRBV5-1 and TRBJ1-1; D remains unclear. The length of the CDR3 is 14 residues. Per germline, CDR1 SGHRS and CDR2 YFSETQ. CDR3 DNA: TGCGCCAGTAGCTTAGAGGGTCAAGGAACTGAAGCTTTCTTT. It yields the protein CASSLEGQGTEAFF.

The chain combines TRBV20-1 with TRBJ2-7; 7 bases agree with TRBD2. There are 13 residues in the CDR3. Germline V gene lookup returns CDR1 DFQATT and CDR2 SNEGSKA (reference sequence). V trimming: 6 bases; J trimming: 4 bases; junction bases outside the gene matches: 9. CDR3: CSAGGGSRYEQYF. In DNA form, the CDR3 reads TGCAGTGCCGGAGGCGGGAGTAGATACGAGCAGTACTTC.

This chain joins TRBV5-1 and TRBJ2-3; 12 nucleotides align to TRBD2. V trimming: 3 bases; J trimming: 0 bases; junction bases outside the gene matches: 5. This CDR3 contains 17 residues. The germline CDR1 and CDR2 sequences are SGHRS and YFSETQ. Written as DNA, the CDR3 is TGCGCCAGCAGCTCGCGGACTAGCGGGGCTAGCACAGATACGCAGTATTTT. As protein: CASSSRTSGASTDTQYF. Using reference TRBV5-1 and TRBJ2-3 for the parts outside the CDR3, the full variable domain is KAGVTQTPRYLIKTRGQQVTLSCSPISGHRSVSWYQQTPGQGLQFLFEYFSETQRNKGNFPGRFSGRQFSNSRSEMNVSTLELGDSALYLCASSSRTSGASTDTQYFGPGTRLTVL.

This clonotype was recorded a few times. J is TRBJ2-7 and V is TRBV4-2; TRBD1 matches at 8 bases. This CDR3 has 17 residues. CDR1 and CDR2 (germline): LGHNA, YNFKEQ. Trimming cost V 2 bases and J 0 bases; bases outside gene matches: 9. CDR3 protein: CASSQYKDRANSYEQYF. As DNA, the CDR3 is TGTGCCAGCAGCCAATATAAGGACAGGGCGAACTCCTACGAGCAGTACTTC.

Only a few counts were recorded for this clonotype. The J gene is TRBJ2-7, the V gene TRBV7-2, with 10 bases identical to TRBD2. The length of the CDR3 is 15 residues. The V gene's germline CDR1 is SGHTA and CDR2 FQGNSA. J gave up 0 bases and V 4 bases, and 3 bases lay outside the gene matches. The CDR3 DNA follows: TGTGCCAGCAGCTACCTAGCGGGAGACTCCTACGAGCAGTACTTC. Translated: CASSYLAGDSYEQYF.

The sample holds a few counts of this clonotype. The chain couples TRBV6-6 to TRBJ2-1; D is unresolved. The V and J ends lost 0 bases and 5 bases respectively, with 11 bases between them. The CDR3 loop spans 15 amino acids. Germline V gene lookup returns CDR1 MNHNY and CDR2 SVGAGI (reference sequence). The CDR3 spells CASSYSVVGHNEQFF. The CDR3 bases are TGTGCCAGCAGTTACTCCGTGGTGGGCCACAATGAGCAGTTCTTC.